This note documents a single T cell receptor beta chain sequence. Data came from immunoSEQ multiplex PCR; TCRdb stores just in-frame clones and leaves some out. The table includes around 390,000 clones, around nine tenths detected once. Donors of Cohort 3 who recovered were those that had two negative PCRs, clearance, or symptom resolution. Germline CDR1 LGHNA, CDR2 YNFKEQ. The CDR3 loop spans 15 amino acids. The V and J ends lost 0 bases and 0 bases respectively, with 6 bases between them. These data belong to a study of blood T cell repertoires in COVID-19. Sample: PBMCs or T cells enriched from blood (not recorded which). The origin of this receptor is a woman in her fifties or sixties who had recovered from COVID-19. The chain employs TRBV4-2 and TRBJ1-3; no firm D call. CDR3 sequence reads: CASSQEGNSGNTIYF. Written as DNA, the CDR3 is TGTGCCAGCAGCCAAGAGGGCAACTCTGGAAACACCATATATTTT.